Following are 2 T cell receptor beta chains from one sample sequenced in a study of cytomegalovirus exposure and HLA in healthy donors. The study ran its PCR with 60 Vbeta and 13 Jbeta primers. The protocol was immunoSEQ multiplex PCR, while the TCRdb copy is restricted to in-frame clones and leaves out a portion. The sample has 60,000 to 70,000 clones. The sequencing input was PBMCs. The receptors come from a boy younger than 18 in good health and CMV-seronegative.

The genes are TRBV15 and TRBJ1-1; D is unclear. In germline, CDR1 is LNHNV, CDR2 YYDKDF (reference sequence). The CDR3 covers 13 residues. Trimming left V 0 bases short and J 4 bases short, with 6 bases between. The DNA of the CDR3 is TGTGCCACCAGCAGAGATCCAGGCACTGAAGCTTTCTTT. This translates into CATSRDPGTEAFF.

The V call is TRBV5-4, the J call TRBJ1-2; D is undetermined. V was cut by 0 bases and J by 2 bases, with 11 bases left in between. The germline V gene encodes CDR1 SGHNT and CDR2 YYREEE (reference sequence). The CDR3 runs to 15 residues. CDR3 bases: TGTGCCAGCAGCTTGGAATCGTCCAGGAACTATGGCTACACCTTC. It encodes CASSLESSRNYGYTF.